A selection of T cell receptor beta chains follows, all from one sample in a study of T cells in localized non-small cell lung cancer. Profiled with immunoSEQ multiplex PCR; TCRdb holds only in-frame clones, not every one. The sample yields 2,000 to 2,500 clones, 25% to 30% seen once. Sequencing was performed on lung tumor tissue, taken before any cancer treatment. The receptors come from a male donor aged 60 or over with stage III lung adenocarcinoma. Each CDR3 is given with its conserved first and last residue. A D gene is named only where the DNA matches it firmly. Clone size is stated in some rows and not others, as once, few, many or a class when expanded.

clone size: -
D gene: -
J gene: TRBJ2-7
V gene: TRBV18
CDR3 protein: CASSPSIGPEQYF
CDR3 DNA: TGTGCCAGCTCACCTTCTATAGGTCCCGAGCAGTACTTC

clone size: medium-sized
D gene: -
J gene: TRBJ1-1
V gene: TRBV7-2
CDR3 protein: CASSSWLGVEAFF
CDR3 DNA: TGTGCCAGCAGCTCTTGGTTAGGGGTCGAGGCTTTCTTT

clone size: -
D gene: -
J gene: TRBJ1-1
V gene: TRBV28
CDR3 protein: CASSSGYNEAFF
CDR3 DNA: TGTGCCAGCAGTTCCGGGTATAATGAAGCTTTCTTT

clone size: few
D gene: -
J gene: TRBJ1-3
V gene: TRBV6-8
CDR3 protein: CASSYSRRGRGDTGNTIYF
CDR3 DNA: TGTGCCAGCAGTTACTCACGACGCGGGAGGGGTGATACTGGAAACACCATATATTTT

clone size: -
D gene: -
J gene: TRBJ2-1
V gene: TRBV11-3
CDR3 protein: CASSLGPAMSSYNEQFF
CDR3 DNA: TGTGCCAGCAGCTTGGGTCCAGCGATGAGCTCCTACAATGAGCAGTTCTTC

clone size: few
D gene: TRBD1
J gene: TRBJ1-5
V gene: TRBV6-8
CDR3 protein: CASSYRDRDQPQHF
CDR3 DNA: TGTGCCAGCAGTTACAGGGACAGGGACCAGCCCCAGCATTTT

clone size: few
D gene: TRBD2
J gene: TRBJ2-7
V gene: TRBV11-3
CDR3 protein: CASSPTSGTYEQYF
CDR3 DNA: TGTGCCAGCAGCCCTACTAGCGGGACCTACGAGCAGTACTTC

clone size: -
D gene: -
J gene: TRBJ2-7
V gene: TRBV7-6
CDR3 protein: CASSLVSGDSYEQYF
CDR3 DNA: TGTGCCAGCAGCCTGGTATCGGGGGATTCTTACGAGCAGTACTTC

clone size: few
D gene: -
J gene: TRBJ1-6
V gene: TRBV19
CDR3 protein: CASSFESHSPLHF
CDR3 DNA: TGTGCCAGTAGTTTCGAATCTCATTCACCCCTCCACTTT

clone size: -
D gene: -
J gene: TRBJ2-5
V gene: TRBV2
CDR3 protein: CASGEGGYQETQYF
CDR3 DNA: TGTGCCTCCGGGGAGGGGGGGTACCAAGAGACCCAGTACTTC

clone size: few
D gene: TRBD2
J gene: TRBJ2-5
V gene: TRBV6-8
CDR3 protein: CASSEGLAGRETQYF
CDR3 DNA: TGTGCCAGCAGTGAGGGACTAGCGGGAAGAGAGACCCAGTACTTC

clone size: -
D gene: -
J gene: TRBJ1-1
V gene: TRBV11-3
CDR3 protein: CASSLSGLRTEAFF
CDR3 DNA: TGTGCCAGCAGCTTATCAGGGTTAAGGACTGAAGCTTTCTTT

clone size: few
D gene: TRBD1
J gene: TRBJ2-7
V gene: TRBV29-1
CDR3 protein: CSVRSLGQGNYYEQYF
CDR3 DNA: TGCAGCGTTCGTTCCCTGGGACAGGGAAACTACTACGAGCAGTACTTC

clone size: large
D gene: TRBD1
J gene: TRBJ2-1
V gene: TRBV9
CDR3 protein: CASSVRQGNYNEQFF
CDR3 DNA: TGTGCCAGCAGCGTTAGACAGGGGAACTACAATGAGCAGTTCTTC

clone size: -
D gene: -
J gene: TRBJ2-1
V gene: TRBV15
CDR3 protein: CATSRVGRTSSYNEQFF
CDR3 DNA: TGTGCCACCAGCAGAGTCGGGCGGACCAGCTCCTACAATGAGCAGTTCTTC

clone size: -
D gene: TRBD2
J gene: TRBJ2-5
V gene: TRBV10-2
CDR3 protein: CASTLAGGVETQYF
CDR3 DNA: TGCGCCAGCACCCTAGCGGGAGGGGTGGAGACCCAGTACTTC

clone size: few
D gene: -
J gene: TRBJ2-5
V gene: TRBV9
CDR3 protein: CASTAYQETQYF
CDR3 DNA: TGTGCCAGCACCGCGTACCAAGAGACCCAGTACTTC

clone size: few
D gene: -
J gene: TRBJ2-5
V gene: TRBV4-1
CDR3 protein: CASSQELDGETQYF
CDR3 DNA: TGCGCCAGCAGCCAAGAGTTAGACGGGGAGACCCAGTACTTC

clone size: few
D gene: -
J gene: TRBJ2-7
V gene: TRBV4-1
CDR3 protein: CASSQDAMVNSPYEQYF
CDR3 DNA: TGCGCCAGCAGCCAAGACGCTATGGTAAACTCACCCTACGAGCAGTACTTC

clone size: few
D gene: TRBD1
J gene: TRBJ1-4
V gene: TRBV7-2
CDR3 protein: CASSQEDRERLFF
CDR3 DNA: TGTGCCAGCAGCCAGGAGGACAGGGAACGACTGTTTTTT

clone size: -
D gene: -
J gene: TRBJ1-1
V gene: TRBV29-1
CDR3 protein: CSVNQPERTEAFF
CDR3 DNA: TGCAGCGTTAACCAGCCGGAACGGACTGAAGCTTTCTTT

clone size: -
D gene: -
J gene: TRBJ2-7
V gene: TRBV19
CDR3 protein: CASSVGSDYEQYF
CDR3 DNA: TGTGCCAGTAGCGTTGGTTCGGACTACGAGCAGTACTTC

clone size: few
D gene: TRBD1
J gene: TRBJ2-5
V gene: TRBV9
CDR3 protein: CASSNDRGETQYF
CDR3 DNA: TGTGCCAGCAGCAACGACAGGGGTGAGACCCAGTACTTC

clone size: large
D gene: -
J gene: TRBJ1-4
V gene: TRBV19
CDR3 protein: CATTDRAAGESEKLFF
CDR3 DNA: TGTGCCACCACCGATAGAGCGGCAGGGGAGAGTGAAAAACTGTTTTTT

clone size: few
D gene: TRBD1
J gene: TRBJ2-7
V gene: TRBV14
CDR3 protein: CASSPLRGQGAYEQYF
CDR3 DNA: TGTGCCAGCAGCCCCTTAAGAGGACAGGGGGCCTACGAGCAGTACTTC

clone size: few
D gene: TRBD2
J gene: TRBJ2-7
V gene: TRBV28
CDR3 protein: CASSGEGRTYEQYF
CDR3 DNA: TGTGCCAGCAGCGGGGAGGGGAGAACCTACGAGCAGTACTTC

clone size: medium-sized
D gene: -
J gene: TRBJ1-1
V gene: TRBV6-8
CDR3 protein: CASSGYRQGGNTEAFF
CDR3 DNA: TGTGCCAGCAGTGGATACAGGCAGGGCGGGAACACTGAAGCTTTCTTT

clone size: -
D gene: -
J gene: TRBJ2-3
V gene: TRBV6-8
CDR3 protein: CASSHTPLGPSTDTQYF
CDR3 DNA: TGTGCCAGCAGCCACACCCCTTTAGGACCTAGCACAGATACGCAGTATTTT

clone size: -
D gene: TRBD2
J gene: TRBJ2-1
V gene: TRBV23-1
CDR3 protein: CASSQFRASGTPNSYNEQFF
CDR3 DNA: TGCGCCAGCAGCCAATTTCGCGCTAGCGGGACCCCAAACTCCTACAATGAGCAGTTCTTC

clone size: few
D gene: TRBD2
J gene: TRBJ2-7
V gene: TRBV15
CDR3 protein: CATSRDLAGPHEQYF
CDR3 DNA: TGTGCCACCAGCAGAGATCTAGCGGGACCCCACGAGCAGTACTTC

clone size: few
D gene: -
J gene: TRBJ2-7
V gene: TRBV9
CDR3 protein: CASSRQGRSRDEQYF
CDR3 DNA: TGTGCCAGCAGTCGGCAGGGTAGGTCGCGGGACGAGCAGTACTTC

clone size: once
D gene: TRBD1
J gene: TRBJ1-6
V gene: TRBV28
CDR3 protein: CASSRDRSSRGSPLHF
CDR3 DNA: TGTGCCAGCAGCCGGGACAGAAGTTCGAGAGGTTCACCCCTCCACTTT

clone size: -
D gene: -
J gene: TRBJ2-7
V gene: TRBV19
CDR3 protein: CASSIEWGRYAYEQYF
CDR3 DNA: TGTGCCAGTAGTATAGAATGGGGGAGATACGCCTACGAGCAGTACTTC

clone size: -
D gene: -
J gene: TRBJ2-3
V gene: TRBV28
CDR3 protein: CASSFLSGTDTQYF
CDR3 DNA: TGTGCCAGCAGCTTCCTAAGTGGCACAGATACGCAGTATTTT

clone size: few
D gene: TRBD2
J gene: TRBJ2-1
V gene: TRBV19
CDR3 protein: CASSIGTSASNEQFF
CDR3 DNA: TGTGCCAGTAGTATCGGTACTAGCGCCTCCAATGAGCAGTTCTTC

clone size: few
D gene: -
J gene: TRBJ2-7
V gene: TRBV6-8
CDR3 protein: CASSALGGEQYF
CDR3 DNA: TGTGCCAGCAGTGCCCTGGGGGGAGAGCAGTACTTC

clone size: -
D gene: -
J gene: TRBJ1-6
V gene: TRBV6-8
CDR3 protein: CASSATGGSSYNSPLHF
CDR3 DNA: TGTGCCAGCAGTGCGACAGGAGGAAGCTCCTATAATTCACCCCTCCACTTT

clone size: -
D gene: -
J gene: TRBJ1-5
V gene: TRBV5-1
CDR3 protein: CASSLGTPGNQPQHF
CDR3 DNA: TGCGCCAGCAGCTTGGGGACTCCAGGCAATCAGCCCCAGCATTTT

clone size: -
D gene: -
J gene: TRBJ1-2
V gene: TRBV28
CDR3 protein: CASNRGGKVYGYTF
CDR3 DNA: TGTGCCAGCAACCGAGGTGGCAAAGTCTATGGCTACACCTTC

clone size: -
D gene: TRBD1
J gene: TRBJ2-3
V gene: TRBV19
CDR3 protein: CASRRTGGADTQYF
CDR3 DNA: TGTGCCAGTCGTAGGACAGGGGGGGCAGATACGCAGTATTTT

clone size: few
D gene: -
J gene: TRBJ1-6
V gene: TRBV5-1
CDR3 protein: CASSLDTGPNSPLHF
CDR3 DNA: TGCGCCAGCAGCTTGGATACGGGGCCAAATTCACCCCTCCACTTT

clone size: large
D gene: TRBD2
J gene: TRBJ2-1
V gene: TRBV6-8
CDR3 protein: CAISHGLAGGMDEQFF
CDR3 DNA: TGTGCCATCAGCCATGGACTAGCGGGGGGTATGGATGAGCAGTTCTTC

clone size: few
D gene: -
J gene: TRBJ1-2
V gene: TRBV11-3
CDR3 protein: CASSPGDTRGYGYTF
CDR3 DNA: TGTGCCAGCAGCCCTGGGGACACGAGGGGGTATGGCTACACCTTC

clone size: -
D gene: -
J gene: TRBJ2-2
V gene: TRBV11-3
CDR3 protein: CASSLVGLMNTGELFF
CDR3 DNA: TGTGCCAGCAGCTTGGTTGGGCTGATGAACACCGGGGAGCTGTTTTTT

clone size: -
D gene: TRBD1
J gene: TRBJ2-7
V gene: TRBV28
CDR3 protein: CASSLLTGANEQYF
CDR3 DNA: TGTGCCAGCAGTTTGCTCACAGGGGCCAACGAGCAGTACTTC

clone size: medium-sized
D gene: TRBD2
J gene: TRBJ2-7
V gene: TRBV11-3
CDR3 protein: CASSPTSGSSYEQYF
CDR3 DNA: TGTGCCAGCAGCCCAACTAGCGGGAGCTCCTACGAGCAGTACTTC

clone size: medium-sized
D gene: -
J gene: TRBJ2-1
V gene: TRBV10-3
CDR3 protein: CAISESAYNEQFF
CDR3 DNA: TGTGCCATCAGTGAGTCGGCGTACAATGAGCAGTTCTTC

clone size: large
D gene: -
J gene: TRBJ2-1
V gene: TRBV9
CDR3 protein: CASSVVGRGTDEQFF
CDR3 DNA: TGTGCCAGCAGCGTAGTAGGGCGGGGAACCGATGAGCAGTTCTTC

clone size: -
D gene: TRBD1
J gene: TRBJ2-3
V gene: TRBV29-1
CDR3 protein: CSFRTGGTDTQYF
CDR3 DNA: TGCAGCTTCCGGACAGGCGGTACAGATACGCAGTATTTT

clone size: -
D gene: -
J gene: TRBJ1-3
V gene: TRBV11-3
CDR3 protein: CASSLDRIGNTIYF
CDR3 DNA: TGTGCCAGCAGCTTAGACAGGATCGGAAACACCATATATTTT

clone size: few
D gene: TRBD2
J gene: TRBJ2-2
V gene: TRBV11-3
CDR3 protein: CASSLDPKRGGTGELFF
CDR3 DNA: TGTGCCAGCAGCTTAGATCCTAAGCGGGGAGGCACCGGGGAGCTGTTTTTT

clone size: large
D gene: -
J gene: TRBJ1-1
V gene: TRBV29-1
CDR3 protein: CSVRVGGNTEAFF
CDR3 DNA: TGCAGCGTCAGGGTGGGGGGGAACACTGAAGCTTTCTTT

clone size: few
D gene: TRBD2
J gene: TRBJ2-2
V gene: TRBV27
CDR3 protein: CASTLAGGPTGELFF
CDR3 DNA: TGTGCCAGCACCCTAGCGGGAGGACCTACCGGGGAGCTGTTTTTT

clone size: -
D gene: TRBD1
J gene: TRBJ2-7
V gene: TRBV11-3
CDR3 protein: CASSAARGTYEQYF
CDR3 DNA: TGTGCCAGCAGCGCAGCCAGGGGGACCTACGAGCAGTACTTC

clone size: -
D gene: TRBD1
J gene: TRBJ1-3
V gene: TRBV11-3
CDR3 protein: CASSPQGATGNTIYF
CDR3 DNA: TGTGCCAGCAGCCCACAGGGGGCTACTGGAAACACCATATATTTT

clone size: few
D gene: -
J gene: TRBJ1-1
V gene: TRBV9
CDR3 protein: CASSVAAGVRSTEAFF
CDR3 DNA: TGTGCCAGCAGCGTCGCGGCAGGGGTGAGGAGCACTGAAGCTTTCTTT

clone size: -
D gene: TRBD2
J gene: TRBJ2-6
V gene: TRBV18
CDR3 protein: CASSPRGGSGRSGANVLTF
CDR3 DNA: TGTGCCAGCTCACCACGAGGCGGTAGCGGGAGGTCTGGGGCCAACGTCCTGACTTTC

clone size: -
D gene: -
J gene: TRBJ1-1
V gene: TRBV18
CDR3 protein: CASSPGLQGTEAFF
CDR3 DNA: TGTGCCAGCTCACCAGGACTCCAGGGGACTGAAGCTTTCTTT

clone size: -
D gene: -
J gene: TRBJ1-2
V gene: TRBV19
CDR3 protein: CASSIPAETNYGYTF
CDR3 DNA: TGTGCCAGTAGTATCCCAGCGGAAACTAACTATGGCTACACCTTC